The 15 T cell receptor beta chains presented below share a single source sample, sequenced in a study of neurological immune-mediated disorders. Via MiXCR, TCRdb re-called the 5' RACE reads, giving one row per CDR3 protein. The sample carries 60,000 to 80,000 distinct CDR3 sequences, 4% to 5.5% recorded once. Source material: PBMCs. Every receptor here comes from a woman between 50 and 59 years old with multiple sclerosis.

This clonotype showed up many times. V is TRBV29-1 and J is TRBJ2-1, with 7 bases that match TRBD2. With V trimmed by 0 bases and J by 7 bases, 12 bases remained unmatched. CDR1 is SQVTM, CDR2 ANQGSEA, per germline. The CDR3 extends over 16 amino acids. CDR3 coding DNA: TGCAGCGTTGAAGAAGGGCGGGGGATTGAGGGGAATGAGCAGTTCTTC. Protein: CSVEEGRGIEGNEQFF.

This clonotype was observed many times. The rearrangement links TRBV6-2 or TRBV6-3 to TRBJ1-1; the D is unclear. V was clipped by 7 bases and J by 2 bases, with 20 bases between them. The germline gives CDR1 MNHEY, CDR2 SVGEGT. CDR3 size: 16 residues. The CDR3 protein is CASKFDHRTANTEAFF. The CDR3 DNA reads as TGTGCCAGCAAATTCGACCACCGGACTGCCAACACTGAAGCTTTCTTT.

The sample holds many counts of this clonotype. The CDR3 DNA sequence: TGTGCCAGCCGAAACCGGGACTACACCTACAATGAGCAGTTCTTC. Translation: CASRNRDYTYNEQFF. The J gene is TRBJ2-1, the V gene TRBV6-2 or TRBV6-3; TRBD2 matches at 7 bases. The CDR3 is 15 amino acids. From germline, CDR1 is MNHEY and CDR2 SVGEGT. V was pared by 8 bases and J by 2 bases, with 9 bases of the junction left unmatched.

On this clonotype: This may be a read error: a much more frequent sequence differs by one nucleotide. Because it lacks the conserved phenylalanine or tryptophan at the end, this CDR3 is likely a read error. The chain uses TRBV12-3 or TRBV12-4 and TRBJ1-2; 7 bases match TRBD1. The length of the CDR3 is 14 residues. Losses at the gene ends were 10 bases for V and 6 bases for J; bases not matched to a gene: 14. CDR3 region: CATHDRTGAHGYTI. The CDR3 DNA reads TGTGCCACCCACGACCGTACAGGGGCCCATGGCTACACCATC.

Many counts were recorded for this clonotype. The rearrangement links TRBV7-3 to TRBJ2-1, with TRBD2 matching 10 bases. CDR3 size: 16 residues. The germline CDR1 and CDR2 sequences are SGHTA and FQGTGA. V gave up 5 bases and J gave up 3 bases; unmatched junction bases: 7. The CDR3: CASSPRASGGYNEQFF. CDR3 bases: TGTGCCAGCAGCCCTAGGGCTAGCGGGGGCTACAATGAGCAGTTCTTC.

This clonotype was recorded a few times. The chain joins TRBV24-1 to TRBJ2-3; D unresolved. Trimming took 7 bases from V and 3 from J, leaving 7 bases between them. Per germline, CDR1 KGHDR and CDR2 SFDVKD. The CDR3 loop spans 12 amino acids. The CDR3 DNA reads as TGTGCCACCAGCGTAAGGACAGATACGCAGTATTTT. Translation: CATSVRTDTQYF.

This chain connects TRBV6-6 to TRBJ1-1, with TRBD1 identical over 8 bases. This CDR3 has 17 residues. V was pared by 2 bases and J by 5 bases, with 13 bases of the junction left unmatched. Germline values: CDR1 MNHNY, CDR2 SVGAGI (reference sequence). Written as DNA, the CDR3 is TGTGCCAGCAGTTACGGGCAGGGGGCGCGTACTTCTACTGAAGCTTTCTTT. Translating it yields CASSYGQGARTSTEAFF.

The sample holds many counts of this clonotype. The gene calls are TRBV10-3 and TRBJ1-2; a weak D match, TRBD1 (5 bases). CDR1 is ENHRY and CDR2 is SYGVKD in the germline V gene. Deletions cut 4 bases from V and 0 bases from J, with 12 bases between. This CDR3 is built from 15 residues. CDR3 in DNA: TGTGCCATCAGTGGAGGGGAGCGGGCTAACTATGGCTACACCTTC. Its translation is CAISGGERANYGYTF.

Concerning this clonotype: A read error may explain this, as a much larger clone is one base away. The V and J genes are TRBV4-1 and TRBJ2-7; D gene uncertain. This CDR3 spans 13 amino acids. V lost 4 bases and J 3 bases, leaving 10 bases between the germline ends. CDR1 is MGHRA and CDR2 is YSYEKL in the germline V gene. The CDR3 region is CASSPDMGYEQYF. The CDR3 bases are TGCGCCAGCAGCCCAGACATGGGCTACGAGCAGTACTTC.

The sample holds many counts of this clonotype. This chain links TRBV20-1 with TRBJ1-2, with D possibly matching TRBD1 (5 bases). With 6 bases removed from V and 0 bases from J, the gap between germline ends came to 20 bases. Germline assignment: CDR1 DFQATT and CDR2 SNEGSKA (reference sequence). The CDR3 covers 16 residues. CDR3 sequence: CSARGLTATTNYGYTF. The CDR3 nucleotides are TGCAGTGCCCGAGGCCTGACAGCAACTACTAACTATGGCTACACCTTC.

This clonotype was detected ten times or more. The chain links TRBV9 to TRBJ2-5; tentatively, D is TRBD1 (6 bases). The ends were cut back, 0 bases at V and 2 bases at J, with 17 bases in the middle. Germline V CDR1 and CDR2: SGDLS, YYNGEE. This CDR3 has 17 amino acids. CDR3 bases: TGTGCCAGCAGCGTAGCGGAACGAGGACAGCTACAAGAGACCCAGTACTTC. It is translated as CASSVAERGQLQETQYF.

The chain carries TRBV6-1 and TRBJ2-2; 9 bases fit TRBD2. V was pared by 4 bases and J by 0 bases, with 12 bases of the junction left unmatched. CDR1 and CDR2 (germline): MNHNS, SASEGT. The length of the CDR3 is 19 residues. The CDR3 is CASSVNAGTSWANTGELFF. The CDR3 region has the DNA TGTGCCAGCAGTGTCAATGCCGGGACTAGCTGGGCGAACACCGGGGAGCTGTTTTTT.

This clonotype was seen ten or more times. This chain links TRBV4-3 with TRBJ1-1; TRBD1 is a possible D gene (5 bases). The CDR3 covers 15 residues. The V end was cut by 0 bases, the J end by 4 bases, with 12 bases between. Germline V gene lookup returns CDR1 LGHNA and CDR2 YSLEER. The CDR3 DNA follows: TGCGCCAGCAGCCAAGATGCCGCGGGGGGCACTGAAGCTTTCTTT. Its protein is CASSQDAAGGTEAFF.

A few counts support this clonotype. This may be a read error: a much more frequent sequence differs by one nucleotide. This chain links TRBV5-1 with TRBJ1-1; D call uncertain. The CDR3 sequence is 15 residues long. With 0 bases removed from V and 4 bases from J, the gap between germline ends came to 13 bases. The germline V gene encodes CDR1 SGHRS and CDR2 YFSETQ. The CDR3: CASSLGDITSTEAFF. CDR3 DNA sequence: TGCGCCAGCAGCTTGGGAGATATTACTAGCACTGAAGCTTTCTTT.

This clonotype was recorded many times. The CDR3 reads CAINPTGDHEQFF. The CDR3 DNA sequence: TGTGCCATCAACCCGACAGGGGACCATGAGCAGTTCTTC. The chain combines TRBV10-3 with TRBJ2-1, with 8 bases that match TRBD1. V dropped 7 bases and J dropped 8; count of bases not matched to a gene: 7. Germline V gene lookup returns CDR1 ENHRY and CDR2 SYGVKD. The CDR3 sequence is 13 residues long.